Listed below are T cell receptor beta chains from one sample, sequenced in a study of blood T cell repertoires in COVID-19. Produced via immunoSEQ multiplex PCR; TCRdb's table is partial and in-frame only. The top ten clones hold 1.3% of a sample with tens of thousands of clones, about 92% of them seen once. The specimen sequenced was peripheral blood. These receptors were taken from a man in his sixties with acute or convalescent COVID-19. Both conserved end residues are part of each CDR3. The D gene is left open where the match is weak. A row's size may be missing; if present it is once, few, many or a size class.

j_call clone_size v_call d_call cdr3_nt cdr3_aa
TRBJ2-7 NA TRBV2 TRBD1 TGTGCCAGCAGTGGGACAGGGTCCCACGAGCAGTACTTC CASSGTGSHEQYF
TRBJ1-4 NA TRBV6-5 TRBD1 TGTGCCAGCAGTTGGGACAGGGGGAATGAAAAACTGTTTTTT CASSWDRGNEKLFF
TRBJ1-5 NA TRBV3-1/TRBV3-2 NA TGTGCCAGCAGCCAAGGAGCAGGTCAGCCCCAGCATTTT CASSQGAGQPQHF
TRBJ1-6 NA TRBV7-2 NA TGTGCCAGCAGCTTCATCAAGGGCCAGGGGATTTATAATTCACCCCTCCACTTT CASSFIKGQGIYNSPLHF
TRBJ1-6 NA TRBV19 NA TGTGCCAGTAGTATGGACAGCCGGATCTCAAATTCACCCCTCCACTTT CASSMDSRISNSPLHF
TRBJ1-2 NA TRBV5-6 TRBD1 TGTGCCAGCAGCGAGACAGGGGGAGTGAGCTATGGCTACACCTTC CASSETGGVSYGYTF
TRBJ1-1 NA TRBV7-9 NA TGTGCCAGCAGCTTGGGCCAGAACACTGAAGCTTTCTTT CASSLGQNTEAFF
TRBJ1-4 NA TRBV5-1 TRBD1 TGCGCCAGCAGTCCGGGACAGGGCGGAAATGAAAAACTGTTTTTT CASSPGQGGNEKLFF
TRBJ1-5 NA TRBV6-5 TRBD1 TGTGCCAGCAGCCTGGGACAGGGGAATCAGCCCCAGCATTTT CASSLGQGNQPQHF
TRBJ2-3 once TRBV27 TRBD1 TGTGCCAGCAGAAGGGACAGGGTGTTCGCAGATACGCAGTATTTT CASRRDRVFADTQYF
TRBJ1-1 NA TRBV24-1 NA TGTGCCACCAGTGAGACACAGGGTCTAGGGGCTTTCTTT CATSETQGLGAFF
TRBJ1-2 NA TRBV6-4 NA TGTGCCACCCGAGTAGGGGGGGTCAGCTATGGCTACACCTTC CATRVGGVSYGYTF
TRBJ1-1 NA TRBV15 NA TGTGCCACCAGCAGAGATCGGGGGGGGTTGAACACTGAAGCTTTCTTT CATSRDRGGLNTEAFF
TRBJ2-1 NA TRBV2 NA TGTGCCAGTAAGCGGACAGAGTACAATGAGCAGTTCTTC CASKRTEYNEQFF
TRBJ2-3 NA TRBV23-1 TRBD2 TGCGCCAGCAGTCACCCGGCGGGGGACTACCATAGCACAGATACGCAGTATTTT CASSHPAGDYHSTDTQYF
TRBJ1-6 NA TRBV2 TRBD1 TGTGCCAGCAGCCGTGACAGGGGGCCCTCCTATAATTCACCCCTCCACTTT CASSRDRGPSYNSPLHF
TRBJ1-2 NA TRBV4-2 TRBD1 TGTGCCAGCAGCCTACAGGGGATGCCTTATGGCTACACCTTC CASSLQGMPYGYTF
TRBJ1-2 NA TRBV24-1 NA TGTGCCACCAGTGACCCCGGCGGAGGGGCTAGTGGCTACACCTTC CATSDPGGGASGYTF
TRBJ2-1 NA TRBV19 NA TGTGCCAGTAGTACTCAGACAGCGAGCTCCTACAATGAGCAGTTCTTC CASSTQTASSYNEQFF
TRBJ2-1 once TRBV11-2 TRBD1 TGTGCCAGCAGCAGGGGACAGGCCCGCTCCGACAATGAGCAGTTCTTC CASSRGQARSDNEQFF
TRBJ1-4 NA TRBV7-2 TRBD1 TGTGCCAGCAGCCTGGACAGGGGAAGGGATGAAAAACTGTTTTTT CASSLDRGRDEKLFF
TRBJ1-5 NA TRBV6-5 NA TGTGCCAGCAGTTACCGACAGTACAATCAGCCCCAGCATTTT CASSYRQYNQPQHF
TRBJ2-7 once TRBV6-5 TRBD2 TGTGCCAGGGGGGGACTAGCGCCAAACTACGAGCAGTACTTC CARGGLAPNYEQYF
TRBJ1-2 NA TRBV27 TRBD1 TGTGCCAGCGCGACAGGGGCGAGTCTCCATGGCTACACCTTC CASATGASLHGYTF
TRBJ1-4 NA TRBV6-6 TRBD1 TGTGCCAGCAGTCACGAGGGGGACAGGGGAGAAAAACTGTTTTTT CASSHEGDRGEKLFF
TRBJ1-5 once TRBV10-3 NA TGTGCCATCAGTGAGTCGGGGAGGGTTCAGCCCCAGCATTTT CAISESGRVQPQHF
TRBJ1-2 NA TRBV5-8 TRBD1 TGTGCCAGCAGACCTACAGGGGGCGGCTATGGCTACACCTTC CASRPTGGGYGYTF
TRBJ2-7 NA TRBV9 NA TGTGCCAGCAGCGTAGAAGACTCGCGCGAGCAGTACTTC CASSVEDSREQYF
TRBJ2-7 NA TRBV12-3/TRBV12-4 NA TGTGCCAGCAGTTTCGGGGGAGGCGAGCAGTACTTC CASSFGGGEQYF
TRBJ2-7 NA TRBV5-1 TRBD1 TGCGCCAGCAGCTTGGAGTACGGGACAGGAAGCTCCTACGAGCAGTACTTC CASSLEYGTGSSYEQYF
TRBJ1-1 NA TRBV5-6 NA TGTGCCAGCAGCCCCGGACAGACTGAAGCTTTCTTT CASSPGQTEAFF
TRBJ1-1 once TRBV2 NA TGTGCCAGCAGGGCGGGGTGGATGAACACTGAAGCTTTCTTT CASRAGWMNTEAFF
TRBJ1-5 NA TRBV5-4 NA TGTGCCAGCAGCTTCGAGGGACAAGCTCAGCCCCAGCATTTT CASSFEGQAQPQHF
TRBJ2-7 NA TRBV10-3 TRBD1 TGTGCCATTCGGACAGGAAAGGGTTACGAGCAGTACTTC CAIRTGKGYEQYF
TRBJ1-6 NA TRBV5-1 NA TGCGCCAGCAGGGAGGGGGGGAATTCACCCCTCCACTTT CASREGGNSPLHF
TRBJ1-1 NA TRBV2 NA TGTGCCAGCAGTGAGATGGCGGCCCTGAACACTGAAGCTTTCTTT CASSEMAALNTEAFF
TRBJ2-7 NA TRBV10-3 NA TGTGCCATCAGGAGGGACTTAGGTACGGAGCAGTACTTC CAIRRDLGTEQYF
TRBJ1-2 once TRBV5-6 TRBD1 TGTGCCAGCAGCTTTGGGACAGGGGTCTATGGCTACACCTTC CASSFGTGVYGYTF
TRBJ2-2 NA TRBV7-9 NA TGTGCCAGCAGCCCCAGGGTCGGCGGGGAGCTGTTTTTT CASSPRVGGELFF
TRBJ1-1 NA TRBV5-1 NA TGCGCCAGCAGCGCCACTTTAAAGACTGAAGCTTTCTTT CASSATLKTEAFF
TRBJ1-2 NA TRBV5-1 TRBD1 TGCGCCAGCAGCTACGACAGGGTGAGGGAAGGCTACACCTTC CASSYDRVREGYTF